This T cell receptor (beta chain) was obtained from a study of shared clonotypes between healthy human individuals. Points from the study as a whole: Among the subsets, naive ones generally showed larger estimated richness than memory ones. Some clonotypes were shared by all four sorted-subset donors, while others were not shared. The non-shared ones had lower generation probabilities than the shared ones.

Remarks on this clone: Its specificity is not known.

Into CD45RA+ naive and CD45RA-negative memory subsets, the CD4+ cells were split. Several immunoSEQ plates held equal portions of the genomic DNA taken from each subset. Using immunoSEQ multiplex PCR, the repertoire was profiled, and TCRdb retains in-frame clones only, with some absent. The table has roughly 1,500,000 clones, about 98.5% seen once. This CDR3 contains 14 residues. Trimming left V 10 bases short and J 0 bases short, with 14 bases between. CDR1 WSHSY and CDR2 SAAADI come from the germline V gene. The sequence was obtained from a man in his thirties or forties in good health. What was sequenced was naive CD4+ T cells sorted from blood. Stated subset: CD45RA+ positively selected. The rearrangement uses TRBV10-2 and TRBJ2-3; the D call may be TRBD1 or TRBD2 (5 bases each). The CDR3 is CATGDALSTDTQYF. The CDR3 DNA follows: TGCGCCACCGGGGACGCTTTAAGCACAGATACGCAGTATTTT.